The following is a T cell receptor beta chain sequence with its context. This sample was included in a study of blood T cell repertoires in COVID-19. Study as a whole: Both acute and convalescent COVID-19 samples were obtained from the United States, Italy and Spain. PBMCs, B-cell-depleted T cells, or T cells provided the cDNA or gDNA that made up the material.

Original processing notes: Reference gene primer amplification gave nucleated cell count estimates. Clones were sequenced by immunoSEQ multiplex PCR, and TCRdb holds only the in-frame ones, with some missing. V and J calls and clone size are copied from that table; D and trimming were computed from the DNA. The sample has about 350,000 clones, under 95% seen once; the top ten hold roughly 3%. The germline CDR1 and CDR2 sequences are KGHSH and LQKENI. Trimming cost V 6 bases and J 4 bases, with 13 bases left between them. The CDR3 is made up of 14 amino acids. The sample consisted of peripheral blood. The clonotype was recovered from a woman aged 18-30 years who had recovered from COVID-19. The chain carries TRBV18 and TRBJ2-1; D gene ambiguous. The CDR3: CASSSMGAYNEQFF. The CDR3 region has the DNA TGTGCCAGCTCGTCTATGGGCGCTTACAATGAGCAGTTCTTC.